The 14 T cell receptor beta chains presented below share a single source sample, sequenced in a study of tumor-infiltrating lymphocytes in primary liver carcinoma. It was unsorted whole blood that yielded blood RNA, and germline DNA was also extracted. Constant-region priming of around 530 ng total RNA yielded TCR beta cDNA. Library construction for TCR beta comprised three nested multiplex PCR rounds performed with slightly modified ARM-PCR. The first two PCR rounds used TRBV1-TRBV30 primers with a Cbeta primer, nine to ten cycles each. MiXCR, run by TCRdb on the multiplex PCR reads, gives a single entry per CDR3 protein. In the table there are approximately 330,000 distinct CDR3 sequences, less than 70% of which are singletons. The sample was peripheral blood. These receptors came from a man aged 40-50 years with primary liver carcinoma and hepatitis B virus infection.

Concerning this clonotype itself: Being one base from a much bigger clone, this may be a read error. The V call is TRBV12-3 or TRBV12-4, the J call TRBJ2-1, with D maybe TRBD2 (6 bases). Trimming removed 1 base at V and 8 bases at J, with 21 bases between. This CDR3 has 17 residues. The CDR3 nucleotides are TGTGCCAGCAGTTTAGTCGGGGGTCTATTGACACGGGATGAGCAGTTCTTC. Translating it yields CASSLVGGLLTRDEQFF.

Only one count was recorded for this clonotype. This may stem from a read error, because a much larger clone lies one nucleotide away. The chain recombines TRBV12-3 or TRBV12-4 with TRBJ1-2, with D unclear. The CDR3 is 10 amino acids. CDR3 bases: TGTACCAGCAGTTTAAATGGCTACACCTTC. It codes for CTSSLNGYTF.

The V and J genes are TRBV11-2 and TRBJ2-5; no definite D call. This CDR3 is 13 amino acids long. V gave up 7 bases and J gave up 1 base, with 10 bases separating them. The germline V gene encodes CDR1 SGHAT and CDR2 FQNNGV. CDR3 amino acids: CASNGSAQETQYF. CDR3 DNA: TGTGCCAGCAATGGCAGTGCCCAAGAGACCCAGTACTTC.

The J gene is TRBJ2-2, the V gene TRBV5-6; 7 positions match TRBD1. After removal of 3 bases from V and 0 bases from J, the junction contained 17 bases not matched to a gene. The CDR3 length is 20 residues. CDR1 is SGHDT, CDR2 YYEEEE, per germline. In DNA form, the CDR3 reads TGTGCCAGCAGCTCGTTCGTCACGACGACAGGGCGGACGAACACCGGGGAGCTGTTTTTT. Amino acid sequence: CASSSFVTTTGRTNTGELFF.

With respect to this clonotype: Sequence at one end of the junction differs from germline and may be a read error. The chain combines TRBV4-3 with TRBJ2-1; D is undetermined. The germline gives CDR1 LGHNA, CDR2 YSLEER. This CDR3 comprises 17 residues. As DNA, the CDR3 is TGTGCCAGCAGCCAAGATTTGGCCTACTCCTCCTACAATGAGCAGTTCTTC. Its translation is CASSQDLAYSSYNEQFF.

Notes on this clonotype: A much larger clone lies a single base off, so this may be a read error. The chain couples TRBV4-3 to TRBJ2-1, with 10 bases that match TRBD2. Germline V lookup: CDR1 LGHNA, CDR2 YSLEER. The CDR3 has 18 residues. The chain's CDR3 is CPSSQASPGLANAYEQFF. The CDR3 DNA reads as TGCCCCAGCAGCCAAGCAAGCCCGGGACTAGCGAATGCGTATGAGCAGTTCTTC.

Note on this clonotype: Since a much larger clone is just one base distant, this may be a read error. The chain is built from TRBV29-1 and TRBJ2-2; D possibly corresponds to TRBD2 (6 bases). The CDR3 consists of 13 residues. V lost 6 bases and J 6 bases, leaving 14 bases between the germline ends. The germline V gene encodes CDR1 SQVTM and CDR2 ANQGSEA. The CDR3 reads CSVGLGDPGELFF. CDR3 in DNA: TGCAGCGTGGGACTGGGAGATCCCGGGGAGCTGTTTTTT.

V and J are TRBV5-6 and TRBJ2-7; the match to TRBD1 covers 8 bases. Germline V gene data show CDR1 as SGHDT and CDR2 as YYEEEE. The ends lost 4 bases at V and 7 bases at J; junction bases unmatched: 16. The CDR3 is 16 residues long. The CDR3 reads CASSPFRGRGRREQYF. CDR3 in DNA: TGTGCCAGCAGCCCATTCCGGGGCAGGGGGCGCCGAGAGCAGTACTTC.

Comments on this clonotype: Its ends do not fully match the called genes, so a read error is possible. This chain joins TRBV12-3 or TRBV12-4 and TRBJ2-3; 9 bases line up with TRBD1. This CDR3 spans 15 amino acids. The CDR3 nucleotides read TGTGTCAGCAGATACGACACAGGGGGCGAAGATATGCAGTATTTT. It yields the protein CVSRYDTGGEDMQYF.

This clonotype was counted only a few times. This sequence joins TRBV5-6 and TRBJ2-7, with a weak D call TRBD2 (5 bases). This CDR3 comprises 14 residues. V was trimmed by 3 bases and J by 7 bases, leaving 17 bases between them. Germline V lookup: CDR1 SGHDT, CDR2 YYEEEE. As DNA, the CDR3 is TGTGCCAGCAGCTGGCCGGGGTCCAGGCGGGAGCAGTACTTC. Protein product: CASSWPGSRREQYF.

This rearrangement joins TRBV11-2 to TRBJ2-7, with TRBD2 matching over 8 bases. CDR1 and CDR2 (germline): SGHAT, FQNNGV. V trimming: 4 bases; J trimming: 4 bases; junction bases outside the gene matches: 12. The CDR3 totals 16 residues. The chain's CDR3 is CASSSGHAGGKYEQYF. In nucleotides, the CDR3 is TGTGCCAGCAGCTCAGGACATGCGGGAGGTAAATACGAGCAGTACTTC. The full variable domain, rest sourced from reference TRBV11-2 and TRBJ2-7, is EAGVAQSPRYKIIEKRQSVAFWCNPISGHATLYWYQQILGQGPKLLIQFQNNGVVDDSQLPKDRFSAERLKGVDSTLKIQPAKLEDSAVYLCASSSGHAGGKYEQYFGPGTRLTVT.

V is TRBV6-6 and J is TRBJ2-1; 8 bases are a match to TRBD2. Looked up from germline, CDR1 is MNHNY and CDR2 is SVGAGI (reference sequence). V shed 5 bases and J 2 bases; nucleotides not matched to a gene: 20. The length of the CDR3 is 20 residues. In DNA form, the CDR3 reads TGTGCCAGCAGTACAACGGCCTCTGTGAGCGGGAGAGTCCCCTACAATGAGCAGTTCTTC. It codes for CASSTTASVSGRVPYNEQFF.

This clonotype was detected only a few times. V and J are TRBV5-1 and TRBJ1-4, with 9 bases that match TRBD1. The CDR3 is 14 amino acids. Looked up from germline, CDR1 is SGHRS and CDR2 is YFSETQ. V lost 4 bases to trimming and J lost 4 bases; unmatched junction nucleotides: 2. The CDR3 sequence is CASSRTGDNEKLFF. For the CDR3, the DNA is TGCGCCAGCAGCCGGACAGGGGATAATGAAAAACTGTTTTTT.

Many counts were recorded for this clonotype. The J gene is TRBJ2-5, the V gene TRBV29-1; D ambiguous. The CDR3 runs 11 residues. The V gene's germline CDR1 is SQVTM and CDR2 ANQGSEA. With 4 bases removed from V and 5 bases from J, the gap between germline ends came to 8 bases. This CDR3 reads CSVGLLETQYF. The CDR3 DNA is TGCAGCGTTGGTCTCTTGGAGACCCAGTACTTC.